This section outlines one TCR beta chain sequence together with its context. Authors' methods: Reference gene primers were amplified, and this amplification served to estimate nucleated cell counts. TCRdb's table, derived via immunoSEQ multiplex PCR, lists solely in-frame clones and lacks some. From that table come the V and J calls and clone size; the DNA was used to work out D and trimming. Of 250,000 to 350,000 clones listed, just under 90% are singletons. Germline trimming cut 5 bases from V and 3 bases from J; bases unmatched to any gene: 3. There are 15 residues in the CDR3. Germline V CDR1 and CDR2: SGHAT, FQNNGV. Seattle's cohort entered during active infection and was followed longitudinally. The sample belongs to a study of blood T cell repertoires in COVID-19. Study-level information: T cells, B-cell-depleted T cells, or PBMCs supplied cDNA or gDNA.

The receptor comes from a woman aged 50 to 60 with COVID-19, enrolled during active disease. Sample: peripheral blood. This sequence joins TRBV11-2 and TRBJ2-1; TRBD2 aligns across 11 bases. This chain's CDR3 is CASSPGTSGYNEQFF. In DNA, the CDR3 is TGTGCCAGCAGCCCCGGGACTAGCGGCTACAATGAGCAGTTCTTC. The whole variable domain, remainder taken from reference TRBV11-2 and TRBJ2-1, is EAGVAQSPRYKIIEKRQSVAFWCNPISGHATLYWYQQILGQGPKLLIQFQNNGVVDDSQLPKDRFSAERLKGVDSTLKIQPAKLEDSAVYLCASSPGTSGYNEQFFGPGTRLTVL.